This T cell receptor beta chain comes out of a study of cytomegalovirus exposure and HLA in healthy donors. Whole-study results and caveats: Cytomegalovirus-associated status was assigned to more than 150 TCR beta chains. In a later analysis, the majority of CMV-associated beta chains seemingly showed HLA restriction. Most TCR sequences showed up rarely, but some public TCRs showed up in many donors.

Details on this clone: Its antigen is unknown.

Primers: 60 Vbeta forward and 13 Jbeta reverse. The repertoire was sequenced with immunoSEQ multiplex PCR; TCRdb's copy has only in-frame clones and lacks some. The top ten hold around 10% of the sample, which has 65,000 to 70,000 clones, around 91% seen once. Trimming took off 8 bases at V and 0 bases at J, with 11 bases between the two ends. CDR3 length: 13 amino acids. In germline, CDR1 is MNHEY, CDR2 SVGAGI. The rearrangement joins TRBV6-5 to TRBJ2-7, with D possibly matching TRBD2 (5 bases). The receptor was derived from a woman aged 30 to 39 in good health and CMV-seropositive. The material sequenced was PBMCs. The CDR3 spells CASGRLSSYEQYF. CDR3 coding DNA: TGTGCCAGCGGAAGACTAAGCTCCTACGAGCAGTACTTC.